The 26 T cell receptor beta chains below were found in one sample sequenced in a study of blood T cells in healthy people across ages. The use of a sample-barcoded 5' primer and a J-beta primer mix characterized a second PCR of roughly 6 to 12 cycles. TCRdb reprocessed the 5' RACE reads with MiXCR, giving one entry per CDR3 protein. The sample lists about 1.1 million distinct CDR3 sequences; around two fifths were seen once. What was sequenced was blood. The receptors were gathered from a man aged 18 to 35 in good health.

For the CDR3, the DNA is TGTGCCAGCAGTTACGGGGCAGTGAACACCGGGGAGCTGTTTTTT. Its protein is CASSYGAVNTGELFF. The chain combines TRBV6-5 with TRBJ2-2, with D maybe TRBD1 (5 bases). The CDR3 totals 15 residues. From germline, CDR1 is MNHEY and CDR2 SVGAGI. Between the trimmed V and J ends, which lost 2 bases and 1 base, there was a span of 8 bases.

There are a few counts of this clonotype. The V and J genes are TRBV28 and TRBJ2-7; 7 nucleotides agree with TRBD1. The ends lost 5 bases at V and 3 bases at J; junction bases unmatched: 7. The CDR3 is 14 amino acids. The germline V gene encodes CDR1 MDHEN and CDR2 SYDVKM. CDR3 loop: CASSPQGFIYEQYF. The DNA of the CDR3 is TGTGCCAGCAGTCCACAGGGGTTCATCTACGAGCAGTACTTC.

This clonotype was recorded at least ten times. V is TRBV5-1 and J is TRBJ2-3; D remains unclear. Trimming removed 6 bases from V and 4 bases from J, with 6 bases in between. Germline V gives CDR1 SGHRS, CDR2 YFSETQ. The CDR3 contains 11 residues. CDR3 sequence reads: CASKQADTQYF. The CDR3 DNA follows: TGCGCCAGCAAGCAGGCAGATACGCAGTATTTT.

This clonotype occurred a few times. This sequence joins TRBV20-1 and TRBJ1-1, with D uncertain. The CDR3 covers 13 residues. V lost 6 bases to trimming and J lost 2 bases, with 13 bases between them. Germline CDR1 DFQATT, CDR2 SNEGSKA (reference sequence). The CDR3 here is CSAFSGSNTEAFF. CDR3 in DNA: TGCAGTGCCTTCTCCGGCTCCAACACTGAAGCTTTCTTT.

The V call is TRBV15, the J call TRBJ1-6; D unclear. Germline CDR1 is LNHNV and CDR2 is YYDKDF (reference sequence). This CDR3 has 17 residues. With 0 bases removed from V and 8 bases from J, the gap between germline ends came to 17 bases. The CDR3 sequence: CATSRESFSALDSPLHF. CDR3 sequence (DNA): TGTGCCACCAGCAGAGAATCTTTCAGTGCCCTCGATTCACCCCTCCACTTT.

Only a few counts were recorded for this clonotype. The chain has TRBV18 and TRBJ2-1; 7 bases match TRBD1. CDR3 length: 16 amino acids. From germline, CDR1 is KGHSH and CDR2 LQKENI. Trimming at V came to 0 bases and at J to 7 bases, leaving 9 bases not matched to a gene. The CDR3, as DNA: TGTGCCAGCTCACCACCGACAGGGAAGGATTCGAATGAGCAGTTCTTC. The encoded protein is CASSPPTGKDSNEQFF.

This clonotype has only a few counts. The V and J genes are TRBV2 and TRBJ1-2; D call uncertain. V dropped 0 bases and J dropped 5 bases, with 19 bases sitting between them. This CDR3 is built from 17 residues. In germline, CDR1 is SNHLY, CDR2 FYNNEI. CDR3 amino acids: CASSEAPSPNSEYGYTF. For the CDR3, the DNA is TGTGCCAGCAGTGAAGCGCCTAGTCCAAATTCGGAATATGGCTACACCTTC.

CDR3 nucleotide sequence: TGCAGTCATCCCTCCCCGCCAGATTACACTGAAGCTTTCTTT. Its translation is CSHPSPPDYTEAFF. V gene TRBV20-1 combines with J gene TRBJ1-1; D is ambiguous. The germline V gene has CDR1 DFQATT and CDR2 SNEGSKA (reference sequence). The CDR3 contains 14 residues. The ends were cut back, 8 bases at V and 3 bases at J, with 19 bases in the middle.

The sample holds a few counts of this clonotype. The chain is built from TRBV7-3 and TRBJ1-6; D might be TRBD1 (6 bases). The CDR3 is made up of 16 amino acids. CDR1 is SGHTA and CDR2 is FQGTGA in the germline V gene. V lost 1 base, J lost 7 bases, and 14 bases lay in between. In DNA, the CDR3 is TGTGCCAGCAGCTTAAATCCCGGGACACAGAATTCACCCCTCCACTTT. This translates into CASSLNPGTQNSPLHF.

Comments on this clonotype: A single base separates this from a much larger clone, so it may be a read error. This chain links TRBV5-1 with TRBJ2-1; D not resolved. The V gene lost 2 bases and the J gene lost 9 bases, with 9 bases spanning the gap. The CDR3 contains 12 residues. Germline CDR1 and CDR2: SGHRS and YFSETQ. The CDR3 region has the DNA TGCGCCAGCAGCTTCTCGAGCCGTGAGCAGTTCTTC. This encodes CASSFSSREQFF.

V gene TRBV12-3 or TRBV12-4 combines with J gene TRBJ1-1, with a tentative D call TRBD1 (5 bases). The CDR3 extends over 13 amino acids. With 6 bases removed from V and 4 bases from J, the gap between germline ends came to 12 bases. CDR3 loop: CASSPARATEAFF. The CDR3 DNA is TGTGCCAGCAGCCCGGCCAGGGCCACTGAAGCTTTCTTT.

This clonotype showed up just a few times. This chain links TRBV19 with TRBJ2-7; 8 bases fit TRBD1. The V segment lost 6 bases and the J segment 0 bases; nucleotides outside the gene matches: 4. CDR1 and CDR2 (germline): LNHDA, SQIVND (reference sequence). This CDR3 has 14 residues. Written as DNA, the CDR3 is TGTGCCAGTAGCCGGGACAGGAACTCCTACGAGCAGTACTTC. It yields the protein CASSRDRNSYEQYF.

The rearrangement uses TRBV27 and TRBJ1-6; weak D call: TRBD1 (6 bases). Germline CDR1 reads MNHEY; CDR2 reads SMNVEV (reference sequence). V gave up 5 bases and J gave up 0 bases, with 26 bases separating them. The CDR3 contains 21 residues. The CDR3 spells CASSVSQGPPTRSSYNSPLHF. The CDR3 DNA is TGTGCCAGCAGTGTCTCACAGGGTCCCCCAACCCGGAGCTCCTATAATTCACCCCTCCACTTT.

The chain joins TRBV21-1 to TRBJ2-1; TRBD1, the table's D call, lacks a check against the DNA. TRBV21-1 is reported as a pseudogene. The CDR3 runs to 17 residues. Here the CDR3 reads CASSGDRTHHVRSVRFF. DNA of the CDR3: TGTGCCAGCAGCGGAGACCGGACACACCATGTACGTTCTGTTCGGTTCTTC.

This clonotype was seen more than once but under ten times. The chain joins TRBV9 to TRBJ2-3, with D maybe TRBD2 (5 bases). Trimming stripped 1 base from V and 7 bases from J, with 16 bases between. In germline, CDR1 is SGDLS, CDR2 YYNGEE. CDR3 length equals 15 residues. CDR3 region: CASSVQLTGINTQYF. For the CDR3, the DNA is TGTGCCAGCAGCGTACAGTTGACGGGGATAAATACGCAGTATTTT.

The gene calls are TRBV10-3 and TRBJ1-2, with D possibly being TRBD1 (6 bases). Germline loops: CDR1 ENHRY, CDR2 SYGVKD. The CDR3 is 15 amino acids. V was clipped by 1 base and J by 0 bases, with 9 bases between them. The CDR3 loop reads CAISEYRESNYGYTF. The CDR3 nucleotides are TGTGCCATCAGTGAGTACAGGGAGTCTAACTATGGCTACACCTTC.

The chain joins TRBV28 to TRBJ1-4; 7 bases fit TRBD1. J was trimmed by 10 bases and V by 4 bases; bases with no gene match: 9. This CDR3 spans 14 amino acids. Germline V gives CDR1 MDHEN, CDR2 SYDVKM. CDR3 coding DNA: TGTGCCAGCAGTTCCGGGACAGAGCCAGGAAAACTGTTTTTT. This sequence encodes CASSSGTEPGKLFF.

J is TRBJ2-3 and V is TRBV10-3, with unresolved D. Trimming took 2 bases from V and 2 from J, leaving 8 bases between them. The CDR3 length is 14 residues. The V gene's germline CDR1 is ENHRY and CDR2 SYGVKD. CDR3 protein: CAISEGRNTDTQYF. CDR3 coding DNA: TGTGCCATCAGTGAGGGGCGGAACACAGATACGCAGTATTTT.

This clonotype was counted a few times. V and J are TRBV20-1 and TRBJ2-1; 7 nucleotides agree with TRBD2. The CDR3 sequence is 13 residues long. Germline values: CDR1 DFQATT, CDR2 SNEGSKA (reference sequence). V was clipped by 7 bases and J by 2 bases; unmatched bases: 5. CDR3 amino acids: CSETAGAYNEQFF. The DNA for the CDR3 is TGCAGTGAGACCGCGGGGGCCTACAATGAGCAGTTCTTC.

This clonotype was seen a few times. The rearrangement joins TRBV25-1 to TRBJ1-1, with TRBD1 matching 11 bases. The CDR3 is 15 amino acids. Per the germline V gene, CDR1 is MGHDK and CDR2 is SYGVNS. Losses at the gene ends were 1 base for V and 11 bases for J; bases not matched to a gene: 9. CDR3 nucleotides: TGTGCCAGCAGTGAATCTTGGACAGGGGGCCCGCGGGCTTTCTTT. This sequence encodes CASSESWTGGPRAFF. Together with reference TRBV25-1 and TRBJ1-1, the CDR3 gives the full variable domain: EADIYQTPRYLVIGTGKKITLECSQTMGHDKMYWYQQDPGMELHLIHYSYGVNSTEKGDLSSESTVSRIRTEHFPLTLESARPSHTSQYLCASSESWTGGPRAFFGQGTRLTVV.

This sequence joins TRBV28 and TRBJ1-2; the D gene is possibly TRBD1 (5 bases). The germline V gene has CDR1 MDHEN and CDR2 SYDVKM. Trimming shortened V by 3 bases and J by 0 bases, and 20 bases separated the two germline ends. There are 18 residues in the CDR3. CDR3 in amino acids: CASSLVGLSIAANYGYTF. DNA of the CDR3: TGTGCCAGCAGTTTGGTGGGACTTAGTATAGCCGCTAACTATGGCTACACCTTC.

V gene TRBV19 combines with J gene TRBJ2-5; no reliable D call. The better agreement between TRBJ2-7 and the DNA end casts doubt on the J call. Germline V gives CDR1 LNHDA, CDR2 SQIVND (reference sequence). This CDR3 has 11 residues. The CDR3 here is CASSIGTEQYF. The DNA for the CDR3 is TGTGCCAGTAGTATTGGAACCGAGCAGTACTTC.

J is TRBJ1-2 and V is TRBV10-3; D ambiguous. The germline V and J ends were trimmed by 2 bases and 5 bases, with 6 bases remaining between them. The CDR3 has 12 amino acids. The germline V gene has CDR1 ENHRY and CDR2 SYGVKD. The DNA for the CDR3 is TGTGCCATCAGTGAGCACCAGTATGGCTACACCTTC. This translates into CAISEHQYGYTF.

The CDR3 spells CASSQDFPLNTEAFF. The CDR3, as DNA: TGCGCCAGCAGCCAAGATTTTCCCTTGAACACTGAAGCTTTCTTT. V usage is TRBV4-1 and J usage is TRBJ1-1; D is unclear. Trimming left V 0 bases short and J 0 bases short, with 8 bases between. There are 15 residues in the CDR3. Per the germline V gene, CDR1 is MGHRA and CDR2 is YSYEKL.

This clonotype has just a few counts. V gene TRBV9 combines with J gene TRBJ2-7; 8 bases are shared with TRBD1. With V trimmed by 2 bases and J by 5 bases, 9 bases remained unmatched. The CDR3 extends over 15 amino acids. Germline CDR1 reads SGDLS; CDR2 reads YYNGEE. The CDR3 coding sequence is TGTGCCAGCAGCGTCTCTGGACAGGGCAGCGACGAGCAGTACTTC. Protein sequence: CASSVSGQGSDEQYF.

This clonotype was detected a few times. The chain joins TRBV20-1 to TRBJ2-5; no reliable D call. Germline V CDR1 and CDR2: DFQATT, SNEGSKA (reference sequence). Trimming removed 2 bases at V and 11 bases at J, with 18 bases between. The length of the CDR3 is 13 residues. The CDR3 DNA is TGCAGTGCTAGACGGGCGTCCCTTGGAGAGCAGTACTTC. Translating gives CSARRASLGEQYF.